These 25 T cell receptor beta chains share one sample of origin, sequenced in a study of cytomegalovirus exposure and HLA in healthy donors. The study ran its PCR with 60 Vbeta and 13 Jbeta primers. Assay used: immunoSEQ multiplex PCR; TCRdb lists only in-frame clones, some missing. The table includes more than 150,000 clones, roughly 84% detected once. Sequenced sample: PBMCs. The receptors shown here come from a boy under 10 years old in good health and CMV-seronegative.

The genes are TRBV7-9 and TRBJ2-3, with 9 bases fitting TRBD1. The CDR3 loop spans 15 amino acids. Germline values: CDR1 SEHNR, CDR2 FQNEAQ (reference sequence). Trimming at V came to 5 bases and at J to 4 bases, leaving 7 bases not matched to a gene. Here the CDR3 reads CASSPGTGWPDTQYF. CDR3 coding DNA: TGTGCCAGCAGCCCCGGGACAGGGTGGCCAGATACGCAGTATTTT.

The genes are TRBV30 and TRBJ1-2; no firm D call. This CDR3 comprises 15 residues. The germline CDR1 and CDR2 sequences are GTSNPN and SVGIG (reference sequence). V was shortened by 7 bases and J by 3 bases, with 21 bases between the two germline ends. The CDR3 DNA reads TGTGCCTTCACCCCGGGAGCAATAACCGACTATGGCTACACCTTC. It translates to CAFTPGAITDYGYTF.

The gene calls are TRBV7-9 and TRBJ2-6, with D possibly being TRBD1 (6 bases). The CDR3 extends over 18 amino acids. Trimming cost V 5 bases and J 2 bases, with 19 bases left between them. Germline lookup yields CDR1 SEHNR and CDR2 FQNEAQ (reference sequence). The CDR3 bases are TGTGCCAGCAGCCCCCTGACAGGATCTCCGACTGGGGCCAACGTCCTGACTTTC. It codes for CASSPLTGSPTGANVLTF.

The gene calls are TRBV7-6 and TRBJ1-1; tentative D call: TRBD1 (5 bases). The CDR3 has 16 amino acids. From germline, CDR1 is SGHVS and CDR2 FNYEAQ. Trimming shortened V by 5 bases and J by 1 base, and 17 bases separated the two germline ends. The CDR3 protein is CASSPRGRVSNTEAFF. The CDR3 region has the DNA TGTGCCAGCAGCCCTCGAGGCAGGGTGTCGAACACTGAAGCTTTCTTT.

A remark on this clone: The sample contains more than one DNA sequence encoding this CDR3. This CDR3 reads CASSVQGTDTQYF. CDR3 nucleotide sequence: TGTGCCAGCAGCGTACAGGGAACAGATACGCAGTATTTT. This chain uses TRBV9 with TRBJ2-3; maybe TRBD1 (5 bases). Between the trimmed V and J ends, which lost 1 base and 3 bases, there was a span of 6 bases. This CDR3 contains 13 residues. Germline lookup yields CDR1 SGDLS and CDR2 YYNGEE.

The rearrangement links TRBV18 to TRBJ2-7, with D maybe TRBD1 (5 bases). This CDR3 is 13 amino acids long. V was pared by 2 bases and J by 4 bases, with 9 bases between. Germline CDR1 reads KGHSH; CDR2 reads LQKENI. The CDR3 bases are TGTGCCAGCTCACCAGGGGCAGGGTACGAGCAGTACTTC. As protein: CASSPGAGYEQYF.

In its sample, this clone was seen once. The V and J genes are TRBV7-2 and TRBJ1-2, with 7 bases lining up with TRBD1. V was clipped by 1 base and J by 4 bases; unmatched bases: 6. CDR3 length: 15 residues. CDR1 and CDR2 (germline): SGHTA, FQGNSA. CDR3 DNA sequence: TGTGCCAGCAGCTTAGAAGGGGGACAGATCTATGGCTACACCTTC. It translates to CASSLEGGQIYGYTF.

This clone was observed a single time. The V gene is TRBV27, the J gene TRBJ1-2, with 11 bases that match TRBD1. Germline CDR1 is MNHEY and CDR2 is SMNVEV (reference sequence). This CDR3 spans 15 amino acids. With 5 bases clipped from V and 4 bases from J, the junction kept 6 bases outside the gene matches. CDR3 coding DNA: TGTGCCAGCAGTCTCCGGGACAGGGGGGCCTATGGCTACACCTTC. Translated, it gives CASSLRDRGAYGYTF.

As DNA, the CDR3 is TGTGCTAGTGCCCTGGGACAGGAGGAGACCCAGTACTTC. Translation gives CASALGQEETQYF. The chain recombines TRBV12-5 with TRBJ2-5; the match to TRBD1 covers 8 bases. This CDR3 contains 13 residues. The germline CDR1 and CDR2 sequences are LGHNT and FRNRAP. Germline trimming cut 7 bases from V and 5 bases from J; bases unmatched to any gene: 6.

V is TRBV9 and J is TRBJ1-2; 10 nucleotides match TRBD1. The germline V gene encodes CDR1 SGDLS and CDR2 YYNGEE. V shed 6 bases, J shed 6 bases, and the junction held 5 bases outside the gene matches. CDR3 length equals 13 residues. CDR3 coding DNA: TGTGCCAGCAACCTGGACAGGGGGAATGGCTACACCTTC. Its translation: CASNLDRGNGYTF.

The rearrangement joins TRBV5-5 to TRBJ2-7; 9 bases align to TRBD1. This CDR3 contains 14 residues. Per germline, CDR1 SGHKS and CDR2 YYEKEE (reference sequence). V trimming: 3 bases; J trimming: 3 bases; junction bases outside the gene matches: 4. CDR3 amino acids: CASSSGTGYYEQYF. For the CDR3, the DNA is TGTGCCAGCAGCTCCGGGACAGGGTACTACGAGCAGTACTTC.

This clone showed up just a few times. In DNA, the CDR3 is TGTGCCAGCAGTTTATGGGCCCTAGCGGGAAACTCCTACGAGCAGTACTTC. Translated, it gives CASSLWALAGNSYEQYF. The gene calls are TRBV28 and TRBJ2-7, with TRBD2 identical over 9 bases. The CDR3 loop spans 17 amino acids. The trim removed 0 bases at V and 0 bases at J, leaving 6 bases unmatched. The germline V gene has CDR1 MDHEN and CDR2 SYDVKM. Together with reference TRBV28 and TRBJ2-7, the CDR3 gives the full variable domain: DVKVTQSSRYLVKRTGEKVFLECVQDMDHENMFWYRQDPGLGLRLIYFSYDVKMKEKGDIPEGYSVSREKKERFSLILESASTNQTSMYLCASSLWALAGNSYEQYFGPGTRLTVT.

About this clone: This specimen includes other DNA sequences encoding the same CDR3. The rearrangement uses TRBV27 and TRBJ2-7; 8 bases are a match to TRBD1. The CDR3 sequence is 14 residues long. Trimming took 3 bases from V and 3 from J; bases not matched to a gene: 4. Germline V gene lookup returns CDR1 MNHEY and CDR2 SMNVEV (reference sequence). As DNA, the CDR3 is TGTGCCAGCAGTTTTGGGACAGGCGGCTACGAGCAGTACTTC. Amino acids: CASSFGTGGYEQYF.

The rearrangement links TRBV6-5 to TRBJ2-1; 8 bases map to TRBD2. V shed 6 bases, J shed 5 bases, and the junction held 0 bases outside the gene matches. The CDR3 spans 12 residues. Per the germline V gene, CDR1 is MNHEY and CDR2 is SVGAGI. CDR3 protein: CASRGLDNEQFF. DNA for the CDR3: TGTGCCAGCAGGGGACTAGACAATGAGCAGTTCTTC.

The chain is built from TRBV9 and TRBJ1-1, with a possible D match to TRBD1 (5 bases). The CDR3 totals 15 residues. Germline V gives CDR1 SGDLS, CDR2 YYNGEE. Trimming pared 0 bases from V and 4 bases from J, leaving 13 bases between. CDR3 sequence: CASSVVMGGGTEAFF. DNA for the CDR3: TGTGCCAGCAGCGTAGTGATGGGGGGAGGCACTGAAGCTTTCTTT.

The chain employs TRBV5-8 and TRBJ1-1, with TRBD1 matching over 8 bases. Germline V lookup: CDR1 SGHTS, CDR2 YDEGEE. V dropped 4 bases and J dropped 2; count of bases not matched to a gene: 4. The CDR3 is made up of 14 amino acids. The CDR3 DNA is TGTGCCAGCAGCCAGACAGGGGTAAACACTGAAGCTTTCTTT. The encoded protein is CASSQTGVNTEAFF.

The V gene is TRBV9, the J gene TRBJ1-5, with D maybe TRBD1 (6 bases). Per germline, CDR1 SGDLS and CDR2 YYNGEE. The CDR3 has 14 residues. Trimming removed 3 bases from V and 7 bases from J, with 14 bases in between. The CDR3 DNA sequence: TGTGCCAGCAGCGCCGCGGGGGGGCCGCAGCCCCAGCATTTT. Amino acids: CASSAAGGPQPQHF.

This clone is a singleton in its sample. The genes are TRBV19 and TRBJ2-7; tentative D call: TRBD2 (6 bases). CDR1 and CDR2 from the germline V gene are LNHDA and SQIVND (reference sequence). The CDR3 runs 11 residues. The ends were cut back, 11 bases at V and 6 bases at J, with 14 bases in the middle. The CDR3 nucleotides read TGTGCCGCGGGACCGTTTGGCGAGCAGTACTTC. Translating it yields CAAGPFGEQYF.

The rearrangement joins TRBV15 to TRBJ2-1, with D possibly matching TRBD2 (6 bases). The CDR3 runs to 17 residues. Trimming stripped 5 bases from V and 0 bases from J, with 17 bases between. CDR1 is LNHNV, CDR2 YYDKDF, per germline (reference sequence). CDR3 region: CATSSRSAGSSYNEQFF. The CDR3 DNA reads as TGTGCCACCAGCTCCCGATCGGCCGGGAGCTCCTACAATGAGCAGTTCTTC.

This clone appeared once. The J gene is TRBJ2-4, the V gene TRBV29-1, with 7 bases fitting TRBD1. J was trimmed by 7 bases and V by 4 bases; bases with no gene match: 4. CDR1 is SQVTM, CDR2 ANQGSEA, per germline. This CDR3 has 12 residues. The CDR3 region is CSVGQGGNIQYF. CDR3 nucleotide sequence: TGCAGCGTTGGACAGGGTGGTAACATTCAGTACTTC.

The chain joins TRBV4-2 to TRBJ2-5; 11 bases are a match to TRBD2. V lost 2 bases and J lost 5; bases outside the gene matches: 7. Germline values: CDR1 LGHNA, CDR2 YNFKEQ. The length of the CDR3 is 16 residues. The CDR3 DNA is TGTGCCAGCAGCCAAACACTAGCGGGAGAGAGGGAGACCCAGTACTTC. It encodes CASSQTLAGERETQYF.

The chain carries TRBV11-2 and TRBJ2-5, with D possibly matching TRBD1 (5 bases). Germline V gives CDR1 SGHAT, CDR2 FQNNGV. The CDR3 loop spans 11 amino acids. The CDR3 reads CARQIQETQYF. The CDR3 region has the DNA TGTGCTCGACAGATTCAAGAGACCCAGTACTTC.

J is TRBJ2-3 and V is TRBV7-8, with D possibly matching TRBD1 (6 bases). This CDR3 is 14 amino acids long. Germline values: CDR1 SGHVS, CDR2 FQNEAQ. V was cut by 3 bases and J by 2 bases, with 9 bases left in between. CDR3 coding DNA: TGTGCCAGCAGCTTCAGGGGAATCACAGATACGCAGTATTTT. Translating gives CASSFRGITDTQYF.

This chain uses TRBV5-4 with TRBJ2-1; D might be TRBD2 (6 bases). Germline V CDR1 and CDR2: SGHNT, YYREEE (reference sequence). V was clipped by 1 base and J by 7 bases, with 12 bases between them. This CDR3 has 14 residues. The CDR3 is CASSLTAGDNEQFF. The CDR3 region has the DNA TGTGCCAGCAGCTTGACAGCGGGCGATAATGAGCAGTTCTTC. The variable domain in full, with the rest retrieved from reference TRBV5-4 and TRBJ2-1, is ETGVTQSPTHLIKTRGQQVTLRCSSQSGHNTVSWYQQALGQGPQFIFQYYREEENGRGNFPPRFSGLQFPNYSSELNVNALELDDSALYLCASSLTAGDNEQFFGPGTRLTVL.

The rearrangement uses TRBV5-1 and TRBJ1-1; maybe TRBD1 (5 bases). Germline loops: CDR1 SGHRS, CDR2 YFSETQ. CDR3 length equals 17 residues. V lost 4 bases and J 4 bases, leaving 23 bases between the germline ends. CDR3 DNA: TGCGCCAGCAGCCCAACCCCAAGGGGAAGGTTCGGCACTGAAGCTTTCTTT. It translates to CASSPTPRGRFGTEAFF.